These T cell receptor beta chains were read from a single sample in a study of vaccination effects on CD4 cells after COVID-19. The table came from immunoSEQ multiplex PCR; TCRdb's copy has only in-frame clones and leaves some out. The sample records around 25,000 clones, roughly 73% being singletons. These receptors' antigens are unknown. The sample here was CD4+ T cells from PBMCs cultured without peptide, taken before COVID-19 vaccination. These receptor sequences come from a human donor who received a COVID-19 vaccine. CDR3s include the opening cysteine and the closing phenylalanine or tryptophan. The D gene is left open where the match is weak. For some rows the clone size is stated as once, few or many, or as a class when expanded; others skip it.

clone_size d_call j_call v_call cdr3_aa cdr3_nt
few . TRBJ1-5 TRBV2 CASSLGEGQPQHF TGTGCCAGCAGCTTAGGGGAAGGCCAGCCCCAGCATTTT
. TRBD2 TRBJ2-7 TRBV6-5 CASRTTSGPYEQYF TGTGCCAGCAGAACGACTAGCGGACCCTACGAGCAGTACTTC
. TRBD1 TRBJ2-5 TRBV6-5 CASTRDRVQETQYF TGTGCCAGTACCCGGGACAGGGTCCAAGAGACCCAGTACTTC
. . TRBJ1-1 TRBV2 CASSDAKVSVGAF TGTGCCAGCAGTGATGCCAAGGTATCAGTGGGGGCTTTT
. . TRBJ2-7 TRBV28 CASSQPSQVFGEQYF TGTGCCAGCAGCCAGCCCTCTCAGGTCTTTGGCGAGCAGTACTTC
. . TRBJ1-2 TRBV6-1 CASSEESGIRNGYTF TGTGCCAGCAGTGAAGAGTCAGGGATAAGGAATGGCTACACCTTC
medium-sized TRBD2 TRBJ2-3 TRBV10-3 CAISPGLAGGRVSDTQYF TGTGCCATCAGCCCGGGACTAGCGGGGGGGCGGGTATCAGATACGCAGTATTTT
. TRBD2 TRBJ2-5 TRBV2 CATSGGRETQYF TGTGCCACTTCGGGGGGGAGGGAGACCCAGTACTTC
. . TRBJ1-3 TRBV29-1 CSIPGRGEGNTIYF TGCAGCATACCGGGACGAGGTGAAGGAAACACCATATATTTT
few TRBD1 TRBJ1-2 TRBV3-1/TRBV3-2 CASSITPGQTSNYGYTF TGTGCCAGCAGCATAACCCCGGGACAGACCTCTAACTATGGCTACACCTTC
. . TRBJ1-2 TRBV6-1 CASSEQGGAGAFYGYTF TGTGCCAGCAGTGAACAAGGGGGGGCAGGGGCTTTCTATGGCTACACCTTC
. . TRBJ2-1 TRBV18 CASSPGTGNEQFF TGTGCCAGCTCACCCGGGACCGGGAATGAGCAGTTCTTC
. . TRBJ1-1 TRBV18 CASSPGQGNTEAFF TGTGCCAGCTCACCCGGGCAGGGAAACACTGAAGCTTTCTTT
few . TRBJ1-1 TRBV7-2 CASSLAMGGQAAFF TGTGCCAGCAGCTTAGCGATGGGTGGTCAAGCAGCTTTCTTT
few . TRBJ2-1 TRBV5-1 CASSAQPAGTPQFF TGCGCCAGCAGCGCGCAACCTGCCGGGACCCCGCAGTTCTTC
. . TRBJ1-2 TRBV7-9 CASSPGRTYGYTF TGTGCCAGCAGCCCGGGACGGACTTATGGCTACACCTTC
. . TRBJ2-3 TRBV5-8 CATTGGDTQYF TGTGCCACCACGGGTGGAGATACGCAGTATTTT
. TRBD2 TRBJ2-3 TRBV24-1 CATSDAGLAGVSDTQYF TGTGCCACCAGTGATGCGGGACTAGCGGGGGTGTCAGATACGCAGTATTTT
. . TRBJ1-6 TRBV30 CAWASGTNSPLHF TGTGCCTGGGCATCAGGGACTAATTCACCCCTCCACTTT
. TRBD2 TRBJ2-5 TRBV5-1 CASSSKKTSGEGIRETQYF TGCGCCAGCAGCTCGAAAAAGACTAGCGGGGAGGGAATCAGAGAGACCCAGTACTTC
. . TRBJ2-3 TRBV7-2 CASSPGQGRTDTQYF TGTGCCAGCAGCCCGGGACAAGGACGCACAGATACGCAGTATTTT
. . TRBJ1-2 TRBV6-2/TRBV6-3 CASSYNQGGNYGYTF TGTGCCAGCAGTTACAACCAGGGCGGAAACTATGGCTACACCTTC
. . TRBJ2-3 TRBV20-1 CSASTLTDTQYF TGCAGTGCTAGTACCCTAACAGATACGCAGTATTTT
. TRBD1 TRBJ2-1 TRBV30 CARGQGRDEQFF TGTGCCCGGGGACAGGGGAGAGATGAGCAGTTCTTC
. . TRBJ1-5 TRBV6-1 CASSERGRGNQPQHF TGTGCCAGCAGTGAAAGGGGAAGGGGCAATCAGCCCCAGCATTTT
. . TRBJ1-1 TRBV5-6 CASQREGTEAFF TGTGCCAGCCAAAGGGAGGGGACTGAAGCTTTCTTT
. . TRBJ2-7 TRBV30 CAWSVSSGEQYF TGTGCCTGGAGTGTAAGTTCGGGCGAGCAGTACTTC
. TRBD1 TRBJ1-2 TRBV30 CAWSRRGPSNYGYTF TGTGCCTGGAGTCGGAGGGGGCCCAGCAACTATGGCTACACCTTC
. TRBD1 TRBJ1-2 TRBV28 CASSLVTGGYGYTF TGTGCCAGCAGTTTGGTGACAGGGGGTTATGGCTACACCTTC
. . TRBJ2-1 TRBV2 CASSGTGPNGEQFF TGTGCCAGCAGTGGAACCGGGCCAAACGGTGAGCAGTTCTTC
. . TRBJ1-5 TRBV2 CASARDTNQPQHF TGTGCCAGCGCCCGAGACACCAATCAGCCCCAGCATTTT
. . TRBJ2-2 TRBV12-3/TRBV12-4 CASSLGTAGELFF TGTGCCAGCAGTTTAGGGACAGCCGGGGAGCTGTTTTTT
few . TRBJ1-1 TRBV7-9 CASSPSGILNTEAFF TGTGCCAGCAGCCCCTCCGGGATCCTGAACACTGAAGCTTTCTTT
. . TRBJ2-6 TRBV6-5 CASSYAWDPGANVLTF TGTGCCAGCAGTTACGCCTGGGATCCTGGGGCCAACGTCCTGACTTTC
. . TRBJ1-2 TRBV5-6 CASSIDFVGGGGNYGYTF TGTGCCAGCAGCATCGACTTTGTTGGTGGGGGAGGAAACTATGGCTACACCTTC
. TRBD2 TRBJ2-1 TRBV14 CASSRILSGGRYNEQFF TGTGCCAGCAGCCGCATCCTTAGCGGGGGCAGATACAATGAGCAGTTCTTC
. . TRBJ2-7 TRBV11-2 CASSLVTGTAREQYF TGTGCCAGCAGTTTAGTTACAGGGACGGCCCGCGAGCAGTACTTC
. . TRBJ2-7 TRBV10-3 CAISELPNTLPSEQYF TGTGCCATCAGTGAACTCCCCAACACCTTACCTTCCGAGCAGTACTTC
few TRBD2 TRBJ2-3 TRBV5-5 CASVPELTSPGQYF TGTGCCAGCGTCCCTGAGTTGACTAGCCCAGGGCAGTATTTT
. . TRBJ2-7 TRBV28 CASSLGRGEQYF TGTGCCAGCAGTTTAGGAAGAGGGGAGCAGTACTTC
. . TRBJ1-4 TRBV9 CASSVAPSYNEKLFF TGTGCCAGCAGCGTAGCCCCCAGTTATAATGAAAAACTGTTTTTT
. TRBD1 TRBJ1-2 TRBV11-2 CASSPGTGSTGYTF TGTGCCAGCAGCCCCGGGACAGGGTCAACTGGCTACACCTTC
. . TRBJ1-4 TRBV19 CASSTQGANEKLFF TGTGCCAGTAGTACCCAGGGAGCTAATGAAAAACTGTTTTTT
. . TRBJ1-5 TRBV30 CAWSPEPANQPQHF TGTGCCTGGAGTCCCGAGCCAGCAAATCAGCCCCAGCATTTT
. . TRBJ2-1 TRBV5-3 CARSPRGSSYNEQFF TGTGCCAGAAGCCCCCGGGGCTCCTCCTACAATGAGCAGTTCTTC
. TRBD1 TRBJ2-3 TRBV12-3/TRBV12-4 CASLRDRTDTQYF TGTGCCAGCCTCCGGGACAGGACAGATACGCAGTATTTT
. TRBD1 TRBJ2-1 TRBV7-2 CASSLADRAYNEQFF TGTGCCAGCAGCTTAGCGGACAGGGCTTACAATGAGCAGTTCTTC
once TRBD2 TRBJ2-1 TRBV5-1 CASSLDAGVTHNEQFF TGCGCCAGCAGCTTGGACGCGGGAGTAACTCACAATGAGCAGTTCTTC
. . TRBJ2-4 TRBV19 CASSTGRSIAKNIQYF TGTGCCAGTAGTACCGGACGGAGTATAGCCAAAAACATTCAGTACTTC
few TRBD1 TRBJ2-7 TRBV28 CASSWTGQVYEQYF TGTGCCAGCAGTTGGACAGGGCAGGTCTACGAGCAGTACTTC
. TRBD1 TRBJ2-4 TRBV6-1 CASSELGTGGHILAKNIQYF TGTGCCAGCAGTGAATTGGGGACAGGGGGCCATATACTAGCCAAAAACATTCAGTACTTC